This T cell receptor (beta chain) derives from a study of blood T cell repertoires in COVID-19. Repertoires were generated with immunoSEQ multiplex PCR, while TCRdb's copy carries only in-frame clones and drops some. The sample lists a few hundred thousand clones, 87% occurring once. This TCR was recovered from a man aged 45-60 years with active or convalescent COVID-19. Sequenced: peripheral blood.

In DNA form, the CDR3 reads TGTGCCAGCAGAACCAGGGGTTCCACCGGGGAGCTGTTTTTT. Amino acid sequence: CASRTRGSTGELFF. The chain is built from TRBV7-3 and TRBJ2-2, with TRBD1 as a possible D gene (6 bases). The germline V gene encodes CDR1 SGHTA and CDR2 FQGTGA. CDR3 size: 14 residues. V lost 6 bases and J lost 4, with 12 bases in between.